This T cell receptor (beta chain) was obtained from a study of cytomegalovirus exposure and HLA in healthy donors. Study observations and caveats: Many donors carried some public TCRs, although rarity characterized most TCR sequences. The finding came from a later analysis; first-cohort TCR clusters tended to co-occur in the 90 to 150 validation repertoires.

The donors were in the roughly 130-subject validation cohort; that cohort was separate from the roughly 700-subject first cohort. About this clone: Its antigen remains unknown.

Sequencing used immunoSEQ multiplex PCR; TCRdb keeps in-frame clones, though not all of them. The table records tens of thousands of clones, approximately 90% of them present only once. This CDR3 region has 16 residues. Trimming at V came to 1 base and at J to 6 bases, leaving 7 bases not matched to a gene. Germline V gene sequence: CDR1 MGHRA, CDR2 YSYEKL. V gene TRBV4-1 combines with J gene TRBJ2-1, with 9 bases fitting TRBD2. The specimen was PBMCs. The sequence was collected from a woman aged 18-30 years in good health and CMV-seropositive. The CDR3 sequence is CASSQVGAGGTNEQFF. The DNA of the CDR3 is TGCGCCAGCAGCCAAGTTGGGGCGGGGGGGACCAATGAGCAGTTCTTC.